This TCR beta chain was observed in a study of blood T cell repertoires in COVID-19. Study-level information: COVID-19 samples, acute and convalescent, were from the United States, Italy and Spain.

Profiled with immunoSEQ multiplex PCR; TCRdb holds only in-frame clones, not every one. The sample holds 200,000 to 300,000 clones, around 84% seen once. This clone has at least ten counts. CDR3 length: 15 amino acids. Germline values: CDR1 MNHEY, CDR2 SVGAGI. V lost 4 bases, J lost 6 bases, and 7 bases stayed unmatched. Source material: peripheral blood. This TCR derives from a man aged 35 to 55 who had recovered from COVID-19. The chain carries TRBV6-5 and TRBJ1-5, with TRBD1 identical over 9 bases. CDR3 sequence reads: CASSSAGTGLQPQHF. DNA for the CDR3: TGTGCCAGCAGTTCAGCCGGGACAGGGCTTCAGCCCCAGCATTTT.